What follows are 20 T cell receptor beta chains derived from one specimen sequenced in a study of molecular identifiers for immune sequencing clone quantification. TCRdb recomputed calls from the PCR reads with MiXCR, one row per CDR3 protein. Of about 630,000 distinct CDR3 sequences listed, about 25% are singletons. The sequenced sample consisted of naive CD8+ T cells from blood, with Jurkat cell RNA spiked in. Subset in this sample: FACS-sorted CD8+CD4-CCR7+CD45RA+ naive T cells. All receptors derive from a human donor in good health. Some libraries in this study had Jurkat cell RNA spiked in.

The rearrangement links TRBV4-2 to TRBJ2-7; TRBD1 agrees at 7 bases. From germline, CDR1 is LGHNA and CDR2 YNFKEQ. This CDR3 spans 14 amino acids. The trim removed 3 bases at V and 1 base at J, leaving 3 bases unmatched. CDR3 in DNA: TGTGCCAGCAGCCATTGGGACAGTTCCTACGAGCAGTACTTC. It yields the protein CASSHWDSSYEQYF.

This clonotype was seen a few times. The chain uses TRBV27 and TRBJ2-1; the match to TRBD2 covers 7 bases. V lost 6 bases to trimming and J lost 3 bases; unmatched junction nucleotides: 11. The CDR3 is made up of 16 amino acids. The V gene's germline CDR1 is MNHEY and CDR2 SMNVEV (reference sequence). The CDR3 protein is CASSPMSGKGYNEQFF. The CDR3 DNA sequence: TGTGCCAGCAGCCCTATGAGCGGGAAAGGCTACAATGAGCAGTTCTTC.

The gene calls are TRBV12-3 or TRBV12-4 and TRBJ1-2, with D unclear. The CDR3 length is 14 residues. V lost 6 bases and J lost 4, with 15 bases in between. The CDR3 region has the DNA TGTGCCAGCAGCTCCTCCAGCCGCGTCTATGGCTACACCTTC. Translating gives CASSSSSRVYGYTF.

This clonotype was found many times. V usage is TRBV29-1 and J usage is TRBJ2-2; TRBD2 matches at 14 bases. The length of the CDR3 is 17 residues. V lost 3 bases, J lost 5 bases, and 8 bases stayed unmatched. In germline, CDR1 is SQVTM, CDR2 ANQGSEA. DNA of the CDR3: TGCAGCGTTGACCCCGGGACTAGCGGGAGCGGGACCGGGGAGCTGTTTTTT. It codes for CSVDPGTSGSGTGELFF.

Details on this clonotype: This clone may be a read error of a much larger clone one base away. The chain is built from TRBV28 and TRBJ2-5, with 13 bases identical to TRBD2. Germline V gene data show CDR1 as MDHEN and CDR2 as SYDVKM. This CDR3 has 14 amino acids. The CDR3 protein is CAGSWTSGSETQYF. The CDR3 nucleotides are TGTGCCGGCAGTTGGACTAGCGGGAGTGAGACCCAGTACTTC.

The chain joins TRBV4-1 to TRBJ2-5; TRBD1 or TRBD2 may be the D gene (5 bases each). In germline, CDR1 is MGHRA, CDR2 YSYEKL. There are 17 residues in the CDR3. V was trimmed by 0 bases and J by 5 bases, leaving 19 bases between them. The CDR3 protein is CASSQDGGRGSWETQYF. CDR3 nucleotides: TGCGCCAGCAGCCAAGATGGCGGCCGGGGCTCGTGGGAGACCCAGTACTTC.

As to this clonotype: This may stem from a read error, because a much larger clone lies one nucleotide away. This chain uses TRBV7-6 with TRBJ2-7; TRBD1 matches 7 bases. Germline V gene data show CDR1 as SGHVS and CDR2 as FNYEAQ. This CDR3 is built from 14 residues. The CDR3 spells CAGSPRQGGNEQYF. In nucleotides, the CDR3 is TGTGCCGGCAGCCCTCGACAGGGTGGCAACGAGCAGTACTTC.

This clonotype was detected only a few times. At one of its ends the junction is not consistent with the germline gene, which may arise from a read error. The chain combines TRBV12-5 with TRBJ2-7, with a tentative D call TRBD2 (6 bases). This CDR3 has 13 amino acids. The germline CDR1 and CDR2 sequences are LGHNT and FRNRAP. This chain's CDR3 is CASGFGGGDEQHF. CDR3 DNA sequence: TGTGCTAGTGGATTCGGGGGTGGCGACGAGCAGCACTTC.

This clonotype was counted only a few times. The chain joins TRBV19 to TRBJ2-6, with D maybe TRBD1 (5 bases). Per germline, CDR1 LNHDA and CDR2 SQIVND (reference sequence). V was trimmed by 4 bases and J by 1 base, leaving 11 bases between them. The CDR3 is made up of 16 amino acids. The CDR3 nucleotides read TGTGCCAGTAGTACTACCTCAGGGTCTGGGGCCAACGTCCTGACTTTC. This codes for CASSTTSGSGANVLTF. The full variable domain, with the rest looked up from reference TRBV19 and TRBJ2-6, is DGGITQSPKYLFRKEGQNVTLSCEQNLNHDAMYWYRQDPGQGLRLIYYSQIVNDFQKGDIAEGYSVSREKKESFPLTVTSAQKNPTAFYLCASSTTSGSGANVLTFGAGSRLTVL.

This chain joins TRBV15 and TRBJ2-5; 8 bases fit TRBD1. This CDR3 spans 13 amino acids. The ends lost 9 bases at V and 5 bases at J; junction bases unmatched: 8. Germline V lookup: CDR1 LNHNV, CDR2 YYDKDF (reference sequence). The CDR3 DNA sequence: TGTGCCACTACGGACAGGGCCCGGGAGACCCAGTACTTC. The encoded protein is CATTDRARETQYF.

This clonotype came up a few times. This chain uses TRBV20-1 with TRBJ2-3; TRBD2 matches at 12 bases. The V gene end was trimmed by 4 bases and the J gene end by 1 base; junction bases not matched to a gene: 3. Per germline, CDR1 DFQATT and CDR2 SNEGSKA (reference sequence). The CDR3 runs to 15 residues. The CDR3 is CSAKRTSGGTDTQYF. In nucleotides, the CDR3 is TGCAGTGCTAAGAGGACTAGCGGGGGCACAGATACGCAGTATTTT.

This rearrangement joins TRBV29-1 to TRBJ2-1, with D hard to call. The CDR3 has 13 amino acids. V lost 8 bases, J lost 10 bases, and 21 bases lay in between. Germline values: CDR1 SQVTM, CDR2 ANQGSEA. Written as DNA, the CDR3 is TGCAGCACCCATTCCCTAAGAGCGCACGAGCAGTTCTTC. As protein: CSTHSLRAHEQFF.

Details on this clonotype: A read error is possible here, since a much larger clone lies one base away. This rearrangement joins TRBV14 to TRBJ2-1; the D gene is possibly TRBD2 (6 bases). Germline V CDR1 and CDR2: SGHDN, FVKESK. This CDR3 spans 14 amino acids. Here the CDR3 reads CASSQITDYGPQSF. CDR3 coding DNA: TGTGCCAGCAGCCAGATCACGGACTACGGGCCCCAGTCCTTC.

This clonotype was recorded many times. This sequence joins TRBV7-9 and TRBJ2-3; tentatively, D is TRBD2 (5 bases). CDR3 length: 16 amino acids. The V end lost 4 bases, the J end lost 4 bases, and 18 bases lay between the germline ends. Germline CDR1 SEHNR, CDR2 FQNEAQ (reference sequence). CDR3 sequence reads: CASSSPMGRGADTQYF. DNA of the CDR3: TGTGCCAGCAGCTCCCCTATGGGGAGAGGCGCAGATACGCAGTATTTT.

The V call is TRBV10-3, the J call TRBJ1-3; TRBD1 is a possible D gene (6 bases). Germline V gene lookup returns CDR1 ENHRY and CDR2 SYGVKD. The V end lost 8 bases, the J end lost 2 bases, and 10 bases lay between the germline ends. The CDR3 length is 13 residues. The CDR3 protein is CAIGQSAGNTIYF. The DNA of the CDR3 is TGTGCCATCGGACAGTCCGCTGGAAACACCATATATTTT.

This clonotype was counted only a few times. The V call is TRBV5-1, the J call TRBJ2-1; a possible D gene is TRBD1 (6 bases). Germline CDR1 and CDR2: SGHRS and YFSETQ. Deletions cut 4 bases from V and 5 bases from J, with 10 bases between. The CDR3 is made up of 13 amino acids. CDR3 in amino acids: CASSVWTDNEQFF. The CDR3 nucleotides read TGCGCCAGCAGCGTATGGACAGACAATGAGCAGTTCTTC.

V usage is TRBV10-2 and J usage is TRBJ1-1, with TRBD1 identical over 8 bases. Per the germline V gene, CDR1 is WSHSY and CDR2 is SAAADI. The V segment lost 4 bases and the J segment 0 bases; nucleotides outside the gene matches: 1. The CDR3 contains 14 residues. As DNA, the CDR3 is TGCGCCAGCAGTGGGGGACAGGTGAACACTGAAGCTTTCTTT. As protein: CASSGGQVNTEAFF.

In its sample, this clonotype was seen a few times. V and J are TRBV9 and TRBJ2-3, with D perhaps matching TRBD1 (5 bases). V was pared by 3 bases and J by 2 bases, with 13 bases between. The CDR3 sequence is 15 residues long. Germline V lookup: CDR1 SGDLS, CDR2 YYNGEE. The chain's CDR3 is CASSAHDSLTDTQYF. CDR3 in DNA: TGTGCCAGCAGCGCCCATGACAGCCTCACAGATACGCAGTATTTT.

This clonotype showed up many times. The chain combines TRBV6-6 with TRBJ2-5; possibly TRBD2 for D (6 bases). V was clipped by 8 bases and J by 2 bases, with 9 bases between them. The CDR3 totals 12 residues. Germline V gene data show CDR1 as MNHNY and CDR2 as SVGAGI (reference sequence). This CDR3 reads CASGGVQETQYF. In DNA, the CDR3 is TGTGCCAGCGGCGGGGTACAAGAGACCCAGTACTTC.

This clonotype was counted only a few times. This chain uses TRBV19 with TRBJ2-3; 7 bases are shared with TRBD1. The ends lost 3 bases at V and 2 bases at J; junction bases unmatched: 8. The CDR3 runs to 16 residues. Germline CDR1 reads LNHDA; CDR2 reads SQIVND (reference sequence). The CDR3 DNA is TGTGCCAGTAGTATGGCCGGACAGGCCTACACAGATACGCAGTATTTT. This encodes CASSMAGQAYTDTQYF.